A selection of T cell receptor beta chains follows, all from one sample in a study of T cells in Graves' hyperthyroidism and ophthalmopathy. A single record per CDR3 protein comes from TCRdb applying MiXCR to the multiplex PCR reads. The table lists 200,000 or so distinct CDR3 sequences, roughly a sixth of them singletons. The sample consisted of blood. These receptors were obtained from a woman aged 45-60 years with Graves' hyperthyroidism. CDR3s include the opening cysteine and the closing phenylalanine or tryptophan. A D gene is named only where the DNA matches it firmly. Rows give clone size only sometimes, using once, few, many, or a class for an expanded clone.

cdr3_aa | cdr3_nt | clone_size | d_call | j_call | v_call
CASSLDGGVNTGELFF | TGTGCCAGCAGCTTGGATGGCGGGGTGAACACCGGGGAGCTGTTTTTT | many | . | TRBJ2-2 | TRBV7-3
CASSGSGADTQYF | TGTGCCAGCAGTGGATCAGGGGCAGATACGCAGTATTTT | many | . | TRBJ2-3 | TRBV6-1
CAWTGVKGNSPLHF | TGTGCCTGGACCGGGGTGAAGGGGAATTCACCCCTCCACTTT | few | . | TRBJ1-6 | TRBV30
CASSTAGGLRRDTQYF | TGTGCCAGCAGTACCGCGGGAGGACTACGGAGAGATACGCAGTATTTT | few | TRBD2 | TRBJ2-3 | TRBV6-2/TRBV6-3
CASSLEGVNTEAFF | TGCGCCAGCAGCTTGGAGGGTGTGAACACTGAAGCTTTCTTT | many | . | TRBJ1-1 | TRBV5-1
CASSSVTETQYF | TGTGCCAGCAGTAGCGTTACAGAGACCCAGTACTTC | . | . | TRBJ2-5 | TRBV28
CASSVETGSRAQYF | TGTGCCAGCAGCGTGGAGACGGGCTCCAGGGCCCAGTACTTC | few | . | TRBJ2-5 | TRBV9
CASSLSVAGELFF | TGTGCCAGCAGTTTAAGTGTCGCCGGGGAGCTGTTTTTT | few | . | TRBJ2-2 | TRBV28
CASSLQGSRAFF | TGTGCCAGCAGTCTTCAGGGAAGTCGAGCTTTCTTT | many | . | TRBJ1-1 | TRBV28
CASPDPGTGNTIYF | TGCGCCAGCCCGGATCCAGGGACGGGAAACACCATATATTTT | . | . | TRBJ1-3 | TRBV10-1
CASSLIRGEDEQYF | TGCGCCAGCAGCTTGATACGGGGTGAAGACGAGCAGTACTTC | . | . | TRBJ2-7 | TRBV5-1
CASSSPASGSWDEQFF | TGTGCCAGCAGTTCGCCCGCTAGCGGGAGTTGGGATGAGCAGTTCTTC | many | TRBD2 | TRBJ2-1 | TRBV27
CASSLGGEYYGYTF | TGTGCCAGCAGCTTAGGCGGAGAATACTATGGCTACACCTTC | many | . | TRBJ1-2 | TRBV11-2
CASSHRGGEQYF | TGTGCCAGCAGCCATCGCGGGGGCGAGCAGTACTTC | few | TRBD2 | TRBJ2-7 | TRBV3-1
CASTFGLYEQYF | TGTGCCAGCACTTTCGGTCTCTACGAGCAGTACTTC | . | . | TRBJ2-7 | TRBV5-6
CASSQLDSPPLF | TGTGCCAGCAGTCAACTAGACAGCCCACCACTCTTC | many | . | TRBJ2-1 | TRBV3-1
CASSPDYKEGGYTF | TGTGCCAGCTCACCAGATTACAAGGAGGGGGGCTACACCTTC | . | . | TRBJ1-2 | TRBV9
CASSLADRVNEQYF | TGCGCCAGCAGCTTGGCGGACAGGGTAAACGAGCAGTACTTC | once | TRBD1 | TRBJ2-7 | TRBV5-1
CATSDPSDTVTDTQYF | TGTGCCACCAGTGACCCGTCGGACACGGTCACAGATACGCAGTATTTT | few | . | TRBJ2-3 | TRBV24-1
CASSLGLRSVNTEAFF | TGTGCCAGCAGTCTGGGGCTGAGGAGTGTGAACACTGAAGCTTTCTTT | . | . | TRBJ1-1 | TRBV12-3/TRBV12-4
CASSQRDRLHEQYF | TGTGCCAGCAGTCAGAGGGACAGGCTGCACGAGCAGTACTTC | many | TRBD1 | TRBJ2-7 | TRBV27
CATSGQGWGQPQHF | TGTGCCACCAGCGGACAGGGGTGGGGTCAGCCCCAGCATTTT | few | TRBD1 | TRBJ1-5 | TRBV15
CASADRGHSGANVLTF | TGTGCCAGCGCGGACAGGGGGCACTCTGGGGCCAACGTCCTGACTTTC | few | TRBD1 | TRBJ2-6 | TRBV2
CASSQGNGAYEQYF | TGTGCCAGCAGCCAAGGGAACGGGGCATACGAGCAGTACTTC | many | . | TRBJ2-7 | TRBV7-3
CASTTVAGEADTQYF | TGTGCCAGCACAACGGTAGCGGGAGAGGCAGATACGCAGTATTTT | many | TRBD2 | TRBJ2-3 | TRBV7-9
CASSLGRGYTF | TGTGCCAGCAGCTTGGGACGGGGCTACACCTTC | many | . | TRBJ1-2 | TRBV3-1
CASSISGGNQPQHF | TGTGCCAGTAGTATTTCAGGGGGCAATCAGCCCCAGCATTTT | few | . | TRBJ1-5 | TRBV19
CASSSFRQLRGNTIYF | TGTGCCAGCAGCTCGTTTCGACAGCTAAGGGGAAACACCATATATTTT | . | . | TRBJ1-3 | TRBV5-6
CASSLGDSLYNEQFF | TGCGCCAGCAGCTTGGGGGACAGCCTTTACAATGAGCAGTTCTTC | many | TRBD1 | TRBJ2-1 | TRBV5-1
CASGTLTSSGANVLTF | TGTGCCAGCGGAACGTTAACCTCCTCTGGGGCCAACGTCCTGACTTTC | . | . | TRBJ2-6 | TRBV28